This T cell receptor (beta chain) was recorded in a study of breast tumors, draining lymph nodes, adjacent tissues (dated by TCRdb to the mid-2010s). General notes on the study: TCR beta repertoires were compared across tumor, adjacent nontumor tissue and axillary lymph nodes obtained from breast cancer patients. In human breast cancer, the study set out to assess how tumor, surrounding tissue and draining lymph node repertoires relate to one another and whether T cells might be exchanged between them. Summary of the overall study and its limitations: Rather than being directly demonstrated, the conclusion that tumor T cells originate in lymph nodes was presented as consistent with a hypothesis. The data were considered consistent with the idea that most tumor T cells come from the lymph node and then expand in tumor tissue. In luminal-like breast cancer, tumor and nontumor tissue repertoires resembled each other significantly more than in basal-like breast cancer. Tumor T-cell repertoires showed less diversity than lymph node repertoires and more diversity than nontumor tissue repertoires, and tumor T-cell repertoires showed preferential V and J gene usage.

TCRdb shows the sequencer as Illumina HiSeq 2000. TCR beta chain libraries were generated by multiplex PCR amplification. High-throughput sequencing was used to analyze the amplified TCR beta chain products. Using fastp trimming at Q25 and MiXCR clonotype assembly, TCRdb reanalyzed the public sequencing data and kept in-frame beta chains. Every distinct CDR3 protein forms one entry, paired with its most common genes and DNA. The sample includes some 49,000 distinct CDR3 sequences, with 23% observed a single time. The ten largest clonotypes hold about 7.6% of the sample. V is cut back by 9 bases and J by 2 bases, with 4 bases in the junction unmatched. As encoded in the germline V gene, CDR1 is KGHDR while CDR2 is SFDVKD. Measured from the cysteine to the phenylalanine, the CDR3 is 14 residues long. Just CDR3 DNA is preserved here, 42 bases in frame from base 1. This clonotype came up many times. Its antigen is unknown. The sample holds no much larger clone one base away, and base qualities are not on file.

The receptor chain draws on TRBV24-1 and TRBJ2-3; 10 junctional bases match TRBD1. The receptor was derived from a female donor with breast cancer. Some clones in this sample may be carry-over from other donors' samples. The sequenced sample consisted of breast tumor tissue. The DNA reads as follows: TGTGCCACCCGGGACAGGGGAGCCACAGATACGCAGTATTTT. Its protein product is CATRDRGATDTQYF.